Below, one TCR beta chain is given with its context. The data are from a study of identical twins. Healthy Caucasians supplied all donations. The CDR3 extends over 14 amino acids. Germline V gene data show CDR1 as LNHDA and CDR2 as SQIVND (reference sequence). The V end was cut by 7 bases, the J end by 4 bases, with 16 bases between. From the 5' RACE reads, TCRdb called clonotypes with MiXCR, one entry per CDR3 protein. The sample records 750,000 to 950,000 distinct CDR3 sequences, roughly an eighth being singletons. This sample also belongs to another study, concerning yellow fever vaccine responses in identical twins.

Sequenced input: PBMCs. The receptor comes from a woman aged 18-29 years in good health. V is TRBV19 and J is TRBJ1-1; D is ambiguous. CDR3 protein: CASNSPGAFTEAFF. In DNA, the CDR3 is TGTGCCAGTAACTCCCCGGGAGCTTTCACTGAAGCTTTCTTT.